This TCR beta chain was found in a study of T cell responses to AZD1222 COVID-19 vaccine. Overall study results and limits: With two AZD1222 doses given, Spike-specific TCR breadth and depth both rose.

Trimming removed 6 bases at V and 7 bases at J, with 16 bases between. The CDR3 extends over 13 amino acids. The germline CDR1 and CDR2 sequences are MNHEY and SVGAGI. The table came from immunoSEQ multiplex PCR; TCRdb's copy has only in-frame clones and leaves some out. The sample has roughly 150,000 clones; around 94% are singletons. Notes on this clone: Its antigen is unknown.

V gene TRBV6-5 combines with J gene TRBJ2-7; the D call may be TRBD1 or TRBD2 (6 bases each). Sequenced here: peripheral blood, sampled 28 days after the second AZD1222 dose. The clonotype originates from an adult who received the AZD1222 COVID-19 vaccine. CDR3 amino acids: CASRRPTGREQYF. For the CDR3, the DNA is TGTGCCAGCAGGCGACCCACAGGGAGGGAGCAGTACTTC.